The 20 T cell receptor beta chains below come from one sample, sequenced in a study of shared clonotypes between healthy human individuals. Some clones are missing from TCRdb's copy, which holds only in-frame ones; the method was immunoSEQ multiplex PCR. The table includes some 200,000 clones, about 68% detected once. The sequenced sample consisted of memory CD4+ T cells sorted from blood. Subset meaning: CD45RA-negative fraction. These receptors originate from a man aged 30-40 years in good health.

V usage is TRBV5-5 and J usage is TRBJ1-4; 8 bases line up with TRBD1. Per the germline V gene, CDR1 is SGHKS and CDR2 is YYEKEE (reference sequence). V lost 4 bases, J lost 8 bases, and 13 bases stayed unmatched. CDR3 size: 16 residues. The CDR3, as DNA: TGTGCCAGCAGCCAACCCGCCCGACAGGGGAACGAAAAACTGTTTTTT. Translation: CASSQPARQGNEKLFF.

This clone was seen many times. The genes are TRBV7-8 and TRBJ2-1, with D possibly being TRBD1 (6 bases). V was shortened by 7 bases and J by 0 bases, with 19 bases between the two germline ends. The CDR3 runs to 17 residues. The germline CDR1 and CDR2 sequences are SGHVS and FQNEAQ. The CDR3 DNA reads TGTGCCAGCACCCCGGCGAGGGGGACGAGCTCCTACAATGAGCAGTTCTTC. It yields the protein CASTPARGTSSYNEQFF.

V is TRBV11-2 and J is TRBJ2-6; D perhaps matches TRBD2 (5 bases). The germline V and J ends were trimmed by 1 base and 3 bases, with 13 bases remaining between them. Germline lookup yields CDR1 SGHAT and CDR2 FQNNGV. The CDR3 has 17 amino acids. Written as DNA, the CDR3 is TGTGCCAGCAGCTTAGGAGGGCGGTCCCTTGGGGCCAACGTCCTGACTTTC. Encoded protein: CASSLGGRSLGANVLTF.

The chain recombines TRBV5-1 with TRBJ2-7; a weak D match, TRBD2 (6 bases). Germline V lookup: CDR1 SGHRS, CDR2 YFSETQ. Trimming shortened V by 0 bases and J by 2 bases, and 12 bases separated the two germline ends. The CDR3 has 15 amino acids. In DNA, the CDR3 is TGCGCCAGCAGCTTGGTGGCGGGGCAGGCCTACGAGCAGTACTTC. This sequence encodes CASSLVAGQAYEQYF.

The DNA for the CDR3 is TGTGCCAGCAGTCATGGGACAGGGGCACCCTCCGATACGCAGTATTTT. Residues: CASSHGTGAPSDTQYF. This chain joins TRBV25-1 and TRBJ2-3; 10 nucleotides align to TRBD1. CDR3 length equals 16 residues. CDR1 and CDR2 from the germline V gene are MGHDK and SYGVNS. The V gene end was trimmed by 5 bases and the J gene end by 6 bases; junction bases not matched to a gene: 11.

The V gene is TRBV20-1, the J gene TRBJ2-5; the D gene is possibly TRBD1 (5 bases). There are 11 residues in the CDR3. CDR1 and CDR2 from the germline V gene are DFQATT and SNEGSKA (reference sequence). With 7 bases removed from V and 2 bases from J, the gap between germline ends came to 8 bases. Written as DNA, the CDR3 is TGCAGTGGGACAAAGCAAGAGACCCAGTACTTC. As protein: CSGTKQETQYF.

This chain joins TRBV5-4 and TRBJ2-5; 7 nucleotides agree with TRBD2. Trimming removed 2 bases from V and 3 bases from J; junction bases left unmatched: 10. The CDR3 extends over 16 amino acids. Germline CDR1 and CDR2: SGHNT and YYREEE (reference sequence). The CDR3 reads CASSFGGASGEETQYF. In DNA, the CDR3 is TGTGCCAGCAGCTTCGGTGGGGCTAGCGGAGAAGAGACCCAGTACTTC.

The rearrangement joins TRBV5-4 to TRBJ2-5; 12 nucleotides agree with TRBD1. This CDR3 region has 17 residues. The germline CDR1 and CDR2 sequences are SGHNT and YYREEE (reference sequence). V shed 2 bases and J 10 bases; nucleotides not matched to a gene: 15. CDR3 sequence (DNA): TGTGCCAGCAGCTTTGGGGGACAGGGGGCAACTGCCGGCGACCAGTACTTC. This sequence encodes CASSFGGQGATAGDQYF. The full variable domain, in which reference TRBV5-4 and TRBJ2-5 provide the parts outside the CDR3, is ETGVTQSPTHLIKTRGQQVTLRCSSQSGHNTVSWYQQALGQGPQFIFQYYREEENGRGNFPPRFSGLQFPNYSSELNVNALELDDSALYLCASSFGGQGATAGDQYFGPGTRLLVL.

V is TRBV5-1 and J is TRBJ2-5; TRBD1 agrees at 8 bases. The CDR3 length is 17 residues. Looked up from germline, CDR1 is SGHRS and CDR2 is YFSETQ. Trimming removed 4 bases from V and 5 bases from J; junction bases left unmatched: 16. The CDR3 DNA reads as TGCGCCAGCAGCCGCAATAGAGGACAGGGCCTCAGGGAGACCCAGTACTTC. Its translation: CASSRNRGQGLRETQYF.

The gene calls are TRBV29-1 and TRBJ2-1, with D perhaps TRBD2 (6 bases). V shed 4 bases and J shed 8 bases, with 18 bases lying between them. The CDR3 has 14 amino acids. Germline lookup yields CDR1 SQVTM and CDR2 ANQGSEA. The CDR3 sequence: CSVGSGDLQDEQFF. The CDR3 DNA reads TGCAGCGTTGGTTCGGGAGATCTTCAGGATGAGCAGTTCTTC.

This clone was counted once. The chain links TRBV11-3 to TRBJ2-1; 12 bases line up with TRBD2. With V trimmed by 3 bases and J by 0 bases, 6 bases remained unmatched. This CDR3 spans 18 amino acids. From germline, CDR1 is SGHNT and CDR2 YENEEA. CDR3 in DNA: TGTGCCAGCAGCTTGGATGGACTAGCGGGGTCCTCCTACAATGAGCAGTTCTTC. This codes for CASSLDGLAGSSYNEQFF.

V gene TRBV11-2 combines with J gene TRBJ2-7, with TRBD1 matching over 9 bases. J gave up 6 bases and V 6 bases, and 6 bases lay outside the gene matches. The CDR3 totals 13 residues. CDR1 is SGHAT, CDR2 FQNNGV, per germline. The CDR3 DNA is TGTGCCAGCAGAGGACAGGGGCGAGTCGAGCAGTACTTC. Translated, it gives CASRGQGRVEQYF. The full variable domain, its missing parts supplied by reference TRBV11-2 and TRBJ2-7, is EAGVAQSPRYKIIEKRQSVAFWCNPISGHATLYWYQQILGQGPKLLIQFQNNGVVDDSQLPKDRFSAERLKGVDSTLKIQPAKLEDSAVYLCASRGQGRVEQYFGPGTRLTVT.

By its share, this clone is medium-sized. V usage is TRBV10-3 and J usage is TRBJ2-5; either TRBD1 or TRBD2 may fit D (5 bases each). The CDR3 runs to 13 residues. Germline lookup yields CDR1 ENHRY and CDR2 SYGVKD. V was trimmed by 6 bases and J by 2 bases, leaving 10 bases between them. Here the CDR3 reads CAISEGRQETQYF. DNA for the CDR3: TGTGCCATCAGCGAGGGGAGACAAGAGACCCAGTACTTC.

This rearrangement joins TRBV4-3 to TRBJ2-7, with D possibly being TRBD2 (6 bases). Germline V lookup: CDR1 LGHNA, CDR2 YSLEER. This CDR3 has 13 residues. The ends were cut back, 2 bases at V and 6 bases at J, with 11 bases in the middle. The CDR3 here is CASSQTTSSEQYF. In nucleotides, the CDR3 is TGCGCCAGCAGCCAAACAACTAGCTCCGAGCAGTACTTC.

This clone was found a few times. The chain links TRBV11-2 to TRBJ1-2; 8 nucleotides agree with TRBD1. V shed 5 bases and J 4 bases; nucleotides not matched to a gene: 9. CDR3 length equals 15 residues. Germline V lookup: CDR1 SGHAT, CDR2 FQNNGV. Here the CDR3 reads CASSPRTGNSYGYTF. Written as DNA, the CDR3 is TGTGCCAGCAGCCCTCGGACAGGGAATAGCTATGGCTACACCTTC.

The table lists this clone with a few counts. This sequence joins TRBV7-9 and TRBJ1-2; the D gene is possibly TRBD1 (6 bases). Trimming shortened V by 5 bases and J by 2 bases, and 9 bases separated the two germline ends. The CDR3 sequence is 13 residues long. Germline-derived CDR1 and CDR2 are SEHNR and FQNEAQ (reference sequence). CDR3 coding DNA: TGTGCCAGCAGCCATGGACAGAACTATGGCTACACCTTC. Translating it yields CASSHGQNYGYTF.

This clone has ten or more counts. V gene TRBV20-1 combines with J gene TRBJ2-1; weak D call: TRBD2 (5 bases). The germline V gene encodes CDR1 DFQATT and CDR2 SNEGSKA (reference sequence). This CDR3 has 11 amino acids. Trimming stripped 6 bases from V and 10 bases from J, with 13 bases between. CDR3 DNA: TGCAGTGCCGACAATGGACTCGAGCAGTTCTTC. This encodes CSADNGLEQFF.

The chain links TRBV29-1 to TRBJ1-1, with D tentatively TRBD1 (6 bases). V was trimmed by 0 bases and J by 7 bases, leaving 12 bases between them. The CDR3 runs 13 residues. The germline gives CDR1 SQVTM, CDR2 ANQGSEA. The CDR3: CSVEELTGLEAFF. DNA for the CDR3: TGCAGCGTTGAAGAGCTAACAGGGCTTGAAGCTTTCTTT.

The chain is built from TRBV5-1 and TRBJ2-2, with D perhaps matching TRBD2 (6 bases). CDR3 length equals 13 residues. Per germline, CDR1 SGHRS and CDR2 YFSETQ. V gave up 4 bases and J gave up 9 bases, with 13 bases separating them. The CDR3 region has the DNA TGCGCCAGCAGCGGGGACGGGAGTTGGGAGCTGTTTTTT. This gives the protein CASSGDGSWELFF.

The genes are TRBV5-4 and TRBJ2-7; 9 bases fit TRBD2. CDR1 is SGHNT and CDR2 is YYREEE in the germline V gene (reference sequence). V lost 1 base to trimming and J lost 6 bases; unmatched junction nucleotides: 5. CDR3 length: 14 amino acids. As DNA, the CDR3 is TGTGCCAGCAGCTTGAACCCTAGCGGGGTCGAGCAGTACTTC. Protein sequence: CASSLNPSGVEQYF.